Shown below are 13 T cell receptor beta chains from a single sample sequenced in a study of OX40 agonist ivuxolimab in advanced cancers. Assay: immunoSEQ multiplex PCR; the TCRdb copy retains only in-frame clones and omits some. The table has tens of thousands of clones, 70% to 90% seen once. This material consisted of CD4+ or CD8+ T cells sorted from blood, taken in a trial of the OX40 agonist ivuxolimab. Receptors originate from an adult with an advanced solid tumor such as melanoma, head and neck, liver or kidney cancer.

CDR3 sequence (DNA): TGTGCCAGCAGTGAATTCGCAGGGGGCGGTTATGGCTACACCTTC. Translated: CASSEFAGGGYGYTF. This sequence joins TRBV6-4 and TRBJ1-2, with TRBD1 matching over 8 bases. Germline values: CDR1 MRHNA, CDR2 SNTAGT. J gave up 5 bases and V 3 bases, and 8 bases lay outside the gene matches. This CDR3 has 15 amino acids.

This clone was counted many times. The rearrangement uses TRBV11-2 and TRBJ1-1; a possible D gene is TRBD1 (6 bases). The CDR3 runs 13 residues. The germline V gene encodes CDR1 SGHAT and CDR2 FQNNGV. Trimming stripped 7 bases from V and 1 base from J, with 10 bases between. CDR3 region: CASMRTANTEAFF. CDR3 bases: TGTGCCAGCATGAGGACAGCGAACACTGAAGCTTTCTTT.

The chain employs TRBV2 and TRBJ2-7, with D possibly being TRBD1 (7 bases). The CDR3 is 14 amino acids. Looked up from germline, CDR1 is SNHLY and CDR2 is FYNNEI. Deletions cut 7 bases from V and 0 bases from J, with 13 bases between. Written as DNA, the CDR3 is TGTGCCAGCAAGCGCGGGACAGTCTCCTACGAGCAGTACTTC. This sequence encodes CASKRGTVSYEQYF. Using reference TRBV2 and TRBJ2-7 for the parts outside the CDR3, the full variable domain is EPEVTQTPSHQVTQMGQEVILRCVPISNHLYFYWYRQILGQKVEFLVSFYNNEISEKSEIFDDQFSVERPDGSNFTLKIRSTKLEDSAMYFCASKRGTVSYEQYFGPGTRLTVT.

This clone has only one observation. The V gene is TRBV10-3, the J gene TRBJ2-1, with 7 bases lining up with TRBD1. The CDR3 sequence is 15 residues long. The germline CDR1 and CDR2 sequences are ENHRY and SYGVKD. The V gene end was trimmed by 0 bases and the J gene end by 9 bases; junction bases not matched to a gene: 8. CDR3 nucleotide sequence: TGTGCCATCAGTGAGTCGACAGGGATCGGCGGTGAGCAGTTCTTC. Its translation is CAISESTGIGGEQFF.

The chain combines TRBV28 with TRBJ1-2, with 7 bases matching TRBD1. Losses at the gene ends were 6 bases for V and 5 bases for J; bases not matched to a gene: 9. This CDR3 is built from 14 residues. Germline V gene lookup returns CDR1 MDHEN and CDR2 SYDVKM. CDR3 protein: CASRREDRLYGYTF. CDR3 DNA: TGTGCCAGCAGAAGAGAGGACAGGCTTTATGGCTACACCTTC.

The chain couples TRBV28 to TRBJ1-5, with unresolved D. Trimming cost V 6 bases and J 10 bases, with 22 bases left between them. The length of the CDR3 is 15 residues. CDR1 is MDHEN, CDR2 SYDVKM, per germline. CDR3 loop: CASRTDDRVLDPQHF. Written as DNA, the CDR3 is TGTGCCAGCAGGACGGACGACCGAGTCCTTGATCCCCAGCATTTT.

The V gene is TRBV2, the J gene TRBJ2-3; D ambiguous. The CDR3 runs to 17 residues. Trimming stripped 6 bases from V and 0 bases from J, with 19 bases between. The germline gives CDR1 SNHLY, CDR2 FYNNEI. The CDR3 sequence is CASRNPLESSSTDTQYF. CDR3 DNA: TGTGCCAGCAGGAACCCATTAGAGAGCTCTAGCACAGATACGCAGTATTTT.

This clone has more than one count but fewer than ten. The chain couples TRBV7-2 to TRBJ2-7; TRBD1 matches 8 bases. Losses at the gene ends were 6 bases for V and 4 bases for J; bases not matched to a gene: 23. Germline loops: CDR1 SGHTA, CDR2 FQGNSA. CDR3 length equals 19 residues. For the CDR3, the DNA is TGTGCCAGCAGTCGCCCTGGGACAGGTTATACGACCTCCGCGTACGAGCAGTACTTC. It codes for CASSRPGTGYTTSAYEQYF. Variable domain in full (rest from reference TRBV7-2 and TRBJ2-7): GAGVSQSPSNKVTEKGKDVELRCDPISGHTALYWYRQSLGQGLEFLIYFQGNSAPDKSGLPSDRFSAERTGGSVSTLTIQRTQQEDSAVYLCASSRPGTGYTTSAYEQYFGPGTRLTVT.

A note on this clone: The junction departs from the called germline gene at one end, perhaps through a read error. V gene TRBV28 combines with J gene TRBJ2-7; TRBD2 matches 13 bases. The CDR3 runs to 16 residues. Germline-derived CDR1 and CDR2 are MDHEN and SYDVKM. The CDR3 sequence: CASSLSLGTGTSGEIF. CDR3 nucleotide sequence: TGTGCCAGCAGTTTATCTTTAGGGACAGGGACTAGCGGGGAGATCTTC. The variable domain in full, completed from reference TRBV28 and TRBJ2-7, reads DVKVTQSSRYLVKRTGEKVFLECVQDMDHENMFWYRQDPGLGLRLIYFSYDVKMKEKGDIPEGYSVSREKKERFSLILESASTNQTSMYLCASSLSLGTGTSGEIFGPGTRLTVT.

The chain has TRBV11-2 and TRBJ2-1; 9 bases fit TRBD2. There are 13 residues in the CDR3. In germline, CDR1 is SGHAT, CDR2 FQNNGV. Unmatched junction bases numbered 4, after V lost 4 bases and J lost 9 bases. CDR3 bases: TGTGCCAGCAGCTCCGGGACTAGCCGTGAGCAGTTCTTC. Its protein is CASSSGTSREQFF.

The chain carries TRBV19 and TRBJ1-5; TRBD1 matches at 8 bases. Trimming at V came to 7 bases and at J to 0 bases, leaving 5 bases not matched to a gene. Per germline, CDR1 LNHDA and CDR2 SQIVND (reference sequence). CDR3 size: 15 residues. CDR3: CASTNDRGSNQPQHF. The CDR3, as DNA: TGTGCCAGTACCAATGACAGGGGTAGCAATCAGCCCCAGCATTTT.

The genes are TRBV28 and TRBJ2-5; TRBD1 matches 9 bases. The CDR3 has 15 residues. CDR1 is MDHEN, CDR2 SYDVKM, per germline. With V trimmed by 5 bases and J by 3 bases, 7 bases remained unmatched. The CDR3 sequence is CASSVGGQGEETQYF. The CDR3 DNA follows: TGTGCCAGCAGTGTCGGGGGACAGGGAGAAGAGACCCAGTACTTC.

This clone came up once. The rearrangement uses TRBV15 and TRBJ1-5; D might be TRBD1 (6 bases). Germline CDR1 and CDR2: LNHNV and YYDKDF (reference sequence). The CDR3 consists of 13 residues. V was cut by 5 bases and J by 3 bases, with 8 bases left in between. The CDR3 region is CATSPGHNQPQHF. Written as DNA, the CDR3 is TGTGCCACCAGCCCGGGACACAATCAGCCCCAGCATTTT.